A selection of T cell receptor beta chains follows, all from one sample in a study of T cell repertoires in cytomegalovirus infection. Their antigen targets remain unknown. A single record per CDR3 protein comes from TCRdb applying MiXCR to the reads. Among approximately 260,000 distinct CDR3 sequences listed, 22% were seen once. This sample comprised cultured PBMCs, obtained from culture after CMV antigen stimulation. Receptors originate from a human donor in good health (CMV status not recorded). Some clones in this sample may be carry-over from other donors' samples. Each CDR3 is given with its conserved first and last residue. Each record gives: V gene, D gene, J gene, clone size, CDR3 DNA, CDR3 protein. D genes are given only for firm matches. Clone size is shown for a subset of rows, as once, few, many or a class of expanded clone.

TRBV7-9,TRBD1,TRBJ1-1,many,TGTGCCAGCAGACAAACGGGACAGAGGAACACTGAAGCTTTCTTT,CASRQTGQRNTEAFF
TRBV12-3/TRBV12-4,.,TRBJ2-7,few,TGTGCCAGCAGGCTTGGGTCTAGGGACGAGCAGTACTTC,CASRLGSRDEQYF
TRBV4-1,TRBD1,TRBJ1-1,few,TGCGCCAGCAGCCAAGATCGGGGACAGGAGGACACTGAAGCTTTCTTT,CASSQDRGQEDTEAFF
TRBV6-6,.,TRBJ2-2,few,TGTGCCAGCAGTTCTGAGTCACCGAACACCGGGGAGCTGTTTTTT,CASSSESPNTGELFF
TRBV2,.,TRBJ2-2,few,TGTGCCAGCAGATCTGGGGAGCTGTTTTTT,CASRSGELFF
TRBV27,.,TRBJ2-1,.,TGTGCCAGCAGTTTTCCTGAGCAGTTCTTC,CASSFPEQFF
TRBV7-8,.,TRBJ2-3,many,TGTGCCAGCAACGCGCCGATAGGTTGGGGGGAGGTTCCATCAGATACGCAGTATTTT,CASNAPIGWGEVPSDTQYF
TRBV6-2/TRBV6-3,.,TRBJ2-5,few,TGTGCCAGCAGTTACTCAAGGGGGAAGGAGACCCAGTACTTC,CASSYSRGKETQYF
TRBV6-6,TRBD1,TRBJ2-1,.,TGTGCCAGCAGTTACTCAGGGGGCGCCGGCGATGAGCAGTTCTTC,CASSYSGGAGDEQFF
TRBV20-1,TRBD2,TRBJ2-1,few,TGCAGTGCTACTCCGACTAGCGGGATTTACAATGAGCAGTTCTTC,CSATPTSGIYNEQFF
TRBV12-3/TRBV12-4,.,TRBJ1-1,many,TGTGCCAGCAGTTTCAGTCTACTAGGGTGGGGGAACACTGAAGCTTTCTTT,CASSFSLLGWGNTEAFF